A single sample is the source of the 5 T cell receptor beta chains below, sequenced in a study of T-cell memory formation after mild COVID-19. TCRdb used MiXCR to reprocess the 5' RACE reads, holding one entry per CDR3 protein. The sample lists roughly 400,000 distinct CDR3 sequences, 15% to 20% occurring once. Material for sequencing was PBMCs or a T cell subset sorted from them (not recorded which). The origin of the receptors is a man aged 18-30 years who had mild COVID-19 (a few samples of this study predate the infection). Cell type and time point are not known.

In its sample, this clonotype was seen many times. This rearrangement joins TRBV7-9 to TRBJ2-2; 9 bases agree with TRBD2. Germline loops: CDR1 SEHNR, CDR2 FQNEAQ (reference sequence). Trimming cost V 5 bases and J 7 bases; bases outside gene matches: 11. The CDR3 is 16 residues long. In DNA form, the CDR3 reads TGTGCCAGCAGCCCTCCCCGGGCGGGAGGGAACGGGGAGCTGTTTTTT. Protein product: CASSPPRAGGNGELFF.

The gene calls are TRBV24-1 and TRBJ2-3, with 7 bases identical to TRBD1. This CDR3 is 12 amino acids long. The trim removed 3 bases at V and 9 bases at J, leaving 2 bases unmatched. CDR1 is KGHDR and CDR2 is SFDVKD in the germline V gene. The chain's CDR3 is CATSDQQGTQYF. The CDR3 DNA follows: TGTGCCACCAGTGATCAACAGGGGACGCAGTATTTT.

This clonotype has just a few counts. This chain connects TRBV7-9 to TRBJ1-1, with TRBD1 as a possible D gene (6 bases). CDR1 is SEHNR, CDR2 FQNEAQ, per germline (reference sequence). This CDR3 has 16 amino acids. The V end lost 5 bases, the J end lost 5 bases, and 21 bases lay between the germline ends. The CDR3 is CASSPEGQGHATEAFF. The CDR3 DNA reads TGTGCCAGCAGCCCTGAGGGGCAGGGGCATGCAACTGAAGCTTTCTTT.

The CDR3 DNA reads TGTGCCAGCAGCTCATACTGGATCTCTAGCACAGATACGCAGTATTTT. As protein: CASSSYWISSTDTQYF. This sequence joins TRBV3-1 and TRBJ2-3, with unresolved D. The germline V and J ends were trimmed by 5 bases and 0 bases, with 15 bases remaining between them. Germline loops: CDR1 LGHDT, CDR2 YNNKEL (reference sequence). The CDR3 length is 16 residues.

This sequence joins TRBV29-1 and TRBJ1-2; no definite D call. CDR1 is SQVTM, CDR2 ANQGSEA, per germline. The CDR3 totals 11 residues. V lost 6 bases and J lost 7, with 12 bases in between. The CDR3 DNA follows: TGCAGCGTCCCCCTGGGGTCTGGCTACACCTTC. Encoded protein: CSVPLGSGYTF.